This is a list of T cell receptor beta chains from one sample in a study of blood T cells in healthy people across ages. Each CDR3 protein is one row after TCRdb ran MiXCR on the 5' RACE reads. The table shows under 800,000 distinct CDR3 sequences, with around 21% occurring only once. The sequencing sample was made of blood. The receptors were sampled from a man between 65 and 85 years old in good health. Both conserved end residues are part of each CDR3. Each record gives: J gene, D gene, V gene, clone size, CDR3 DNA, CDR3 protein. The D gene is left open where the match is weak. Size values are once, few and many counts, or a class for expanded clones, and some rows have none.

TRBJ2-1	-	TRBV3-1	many	TGTGCCAGCAGCCAAGCCCTGGGGGAGCAGTTCTTC	CASSQALGEQFF
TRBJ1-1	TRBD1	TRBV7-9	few	TGTGCCAGCAGCTCGACAGGGGGTATCACTGAAGCTTTCTTT	CASSSTGGITEAFF
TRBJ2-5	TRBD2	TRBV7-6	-	TGTGCCAGCAGCCCAGGACTAGCGGGAGGGCCTCAAGAGACCCAGTACTTC	CASSPGLAGGPQETQYF
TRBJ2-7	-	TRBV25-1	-	TGTGCCAGCAGTGAATATACAGCTCCGCCCCACTTC	CASSEYTAPPHF
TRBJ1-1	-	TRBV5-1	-	TGCGCCAGCAGCGCCACGTGGATGAACACTGAAGCTTTCTTT	CASSATWMNTEAFF
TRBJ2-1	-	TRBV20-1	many	TGCAGTGCTAGAGATCTTAAGGGCGTTGAGCAGTTCTTC	CSARDLKGVEQFF
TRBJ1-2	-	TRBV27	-	TGTGCCAGCAGTTTAGAGGGAAACTATGGCTACACCTTC	CASSLEGNYGYTF
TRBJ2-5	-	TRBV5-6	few	TGTGCCAGCAGCCCAAACTGGGCAGGCCGAGAGGTTGGATACTTC	CASSPNWAGREVGYF
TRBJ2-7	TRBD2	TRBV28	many	TGTGCCACAACCCGGACTAGCGCCGGTGAGCAGTACTTC	CATTRTSAGEQYF
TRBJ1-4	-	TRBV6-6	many	TGTGCCAGCACTATAACTCCTCCAACTAATGAAAAACTGTTTTTT	CASTITPPTNEKLFF
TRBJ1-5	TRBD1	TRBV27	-	TGTGCCAGCAGTCGCGGGACAGATAGCAATCGGCCCCAGCATTTT	CASSRGTDSNRPQHF
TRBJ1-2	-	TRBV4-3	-	TGCGCCAGCAGCCAAGATTTGATATACGGGGGCTATGGCTACACCTTC	CASSQDLIYGGYGYTF
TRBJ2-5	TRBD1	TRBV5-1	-	TGCGCCAGCACCTTAGACAGGGTTGAGACCCAGTACTTC	CASTLDRVETQYF
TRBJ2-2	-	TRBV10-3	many	TGTGCCATCAGGCAGGGGATTTCAGACACCGGGGAGCTGTTTTTT	CAIRQGISDTGELFF
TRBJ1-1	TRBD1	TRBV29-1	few	TGCAGCTTACGGACAGGGAAAACTGAAGCTTTCTTT	CSLRTGKTEAFF
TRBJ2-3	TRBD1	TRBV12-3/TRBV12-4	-	TGTGCCAGCAGTGCTACAGGGGGCGGCACAGATACGCAGTATTTT	CASSATGGGTDTQYF
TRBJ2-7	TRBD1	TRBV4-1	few	TGCGCCAGCAGCCAGATTCCGCCCGGGACAGGGGTATACGAGCAGTACTTC	CASSQIPPGTGVYEQYF
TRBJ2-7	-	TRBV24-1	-	TGTGCCACCAGTGATGGGGGGCAGGGCGGCTACGAGCAGTACTTC	CATSDGGQGGYEQYF
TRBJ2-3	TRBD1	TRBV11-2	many	TGTGCCAGCAGCTTAGGGGGACAGGGTCTGACGCAGTATTTT	CASSLGGQGLTQYF
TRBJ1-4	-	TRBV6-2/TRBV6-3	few	TGTGCCAGCAAGAAATTTGAAAAACTGTTTTTT	CASKKFEKLFF
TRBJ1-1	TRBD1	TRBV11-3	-	TGTGCCAGCAGCGCCTCCGGGACAGCGAACACTGAAGCTTTCTTT	CASSASGTANTEAFF
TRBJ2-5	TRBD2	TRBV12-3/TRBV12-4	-	TGTGCCAGCAGTTTTCAAGGCGGGAGGTACGGGCAGTACTTC	CASSFQGGRYGQYF